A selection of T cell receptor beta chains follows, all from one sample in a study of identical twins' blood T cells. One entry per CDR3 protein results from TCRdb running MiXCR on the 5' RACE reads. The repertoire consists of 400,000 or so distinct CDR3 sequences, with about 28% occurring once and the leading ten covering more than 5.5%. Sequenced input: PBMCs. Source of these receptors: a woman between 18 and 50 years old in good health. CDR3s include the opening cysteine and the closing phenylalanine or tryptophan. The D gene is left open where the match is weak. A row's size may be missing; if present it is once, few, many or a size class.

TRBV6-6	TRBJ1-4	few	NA	TGTGCCAGCAGTTACCCGGGACATGAAAAACTGTTTTTT	CASSYPGHEKLFF
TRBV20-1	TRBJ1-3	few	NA	TGCAGTGCTCGATCCAGACATACCTCTGGAAACACCATATATTTT	CSARSRHTSGNTIYF
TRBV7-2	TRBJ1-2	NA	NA	TGTGCCAGCAGCTTAGTTAGGGAAAATGGCTACACCTTC	CASSLVRENGYTF
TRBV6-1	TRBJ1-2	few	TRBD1	TGTGCCAGCAGTGAGCTGGTGACAGGGAACTATGGCTACACCTTC	CASSELVTGNYGYTF
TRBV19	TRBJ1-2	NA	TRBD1	TGTGCCAGAAGGACAGGGGATGTACATGGCTACACCTTC	CARRTGDVHGYTF
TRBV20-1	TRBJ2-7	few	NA	TGCAGTGCTAGAGATCTGGGGTACGAGCAGTACTTC	CSARDLGYEQYF
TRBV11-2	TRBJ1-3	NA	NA	TGTGCCAGCAGTTTCTGGGTCTCTGGAAACACCATATATTTT	CASSFWVSGNTIYF
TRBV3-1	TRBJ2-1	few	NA	TGTGCCAGCAGCCAAAAGACGGGAACTAGCAGCAGTGAGCAGTTCTTC	CASSQKTGTSSSEQFF
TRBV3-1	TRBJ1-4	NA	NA	TGTGCCAGCAGCCAAACTAGTCAGGGGAGTGAAAAACTGTTTTTT	CASSQTSQGSEKLFF
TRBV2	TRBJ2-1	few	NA	TGTGCCAGCAGTGAAGGGCAGCTCGATGAGCAGTTCTTC	CASSEGQLDEQFF
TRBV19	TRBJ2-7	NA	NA	TGTGCCAGTAGTGCGGCTAGAACCACCTACGAGCAGTACTTC	CASSAARTTYEQYF
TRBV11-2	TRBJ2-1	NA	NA	TGTGCCAGCAGCCTCGGGGACGGAGGCAATGAGCAGTTCTTC	CASSLGDGGNEQFF
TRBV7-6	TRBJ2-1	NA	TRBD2	TGTGCCAGCAGCCCCCTCCTAGCGGACTCCTACAATGAGCAGTTCTTC	CASSPLLADSYNEQFF
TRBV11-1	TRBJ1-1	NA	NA	TGTGCCAGCAGCTTAGTGTACGCAAACACTGAAGCTTTCTTT	CASSLVYANTEAFF
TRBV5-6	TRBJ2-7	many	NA	TGTGCCAGCAGCTTGGCTGGAAGCTCCTACGAGCAGTACTTC	CASSLAGSSYEQYF
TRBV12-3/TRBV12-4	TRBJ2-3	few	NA	TGTGCCAGCAGTTTAGCCCTGACGGGGGCAGATACGCAGTATTTT	CASSLALTGADTQYF
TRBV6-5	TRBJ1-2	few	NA	TGTGCCAGCAGTTACTCAGGGGCGAGCTATGGCTACACCTTC	CASSYSGASYGYTF
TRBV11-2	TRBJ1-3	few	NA	TGTGCCAGCAGCTTAGCGGCCGAACGAAACACCATATATTTT	CASSLAAERNTIYF
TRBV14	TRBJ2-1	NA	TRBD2	TGTGTCAGCAGCCAAGTCCCTAGCGGGGGGCCTAATGAGCAGTTCTTC	CVSSQVPSGGPNEQFF
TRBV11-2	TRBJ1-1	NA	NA	TGTGCCAGCAGCTTACTCCCGATGGGACCCACTGAAGCTTTCTTT	CASSLLPMGPTEAFF
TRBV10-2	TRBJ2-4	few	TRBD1	TGCGCCAGCAGTGCCCAGGGACAGGGGAAGTACTTC	CASSAQGQGKYF
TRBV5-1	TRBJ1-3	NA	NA	TGCGCCAGCAGCTTGAGTGAACCTGGAAACACCATATATTTT	CASSLSEPGNTIYF